These 10 T cell receptor delta chains share one sample of origin, sequenced in a study of γδ T cells in repeated Plasmodium falciparum infection. Gammadelta T cells were flow-sorted from PBMC into Vgamma9/Vdelta2+ and Vdelta2-negative populations for bulk analysis. TCRdb redid clone calling on the multiplex PCR reads using CATT. The sample carries tens of thousands of delta-chain clones, approximately 0.92% recorded once. What was sequenced was gamma-delta T cells from blood. These receptors came from a pool of human donors (malaria-infected and uninfected, not separated).

Comments on this clone: This probably arose from a read error, given a far larger clone one base away. Other DNA sequences within the sample encode an identical CDR3. V usage is TRDV1 and J usage is TRDJ1; TRDD3 matches 10 bases. The J gene was not available in TCRdb and was assigned here by matching the DNA to germline segments. Germline CDR1 and CDR2: TSWWSYY and QGS. Trimming cost V 3 bases and J 4 bases; bases outside gene matches: 41. The CDR3 spans 27 residues. The CDR3: CALGDTTSNDSTYLFSYWGMLGDKLIF. The DNA for the CDR3 is TGTGCTCTTGGGGACACCACCTCCAACGATAGTACCTATCTCTTCTCCTACTGGGGGATGTTGGGCGATAAACTCATCTTT.

On this clone itself: The likely explanation is a read error, given a far larger clone one base away. Other DNA sequences in this specimen translate into the identical CDR3. This chain connects TRDV1 to TRDJ1; a weak D match, TRDD2 (5 bases). TCRdb carries no J gene annotation; the J gene was assigned here by matching the DNA with germline. The V end lost 3 bases, the J end lost 4 bases, and 27 bases lay between the germline ends. Germline values: CDR1 TSWWSYY, CDR2 QGS. The CDR3 loop spans 19 amino acids. CDR3 loop: CALGERPPTQLVQGDKLIF. The CDR3 DNA sequence: TGTGCTCTTGGGGAGCGACCCCCTACACAACTCGTACAGGGCGATAAACTCATCTTT.

With respect to this clone: Translating this DNA gives a protein that differs at residue 20 from the TCRdb one, which belongs to a much larger clone; a read error is likely, and the protein shown is this translation. The chain uses TRDV1 and TRDJ1; the match to TRDD3 covers 11 bases. The CDR3 spans 25 residues. From germline, CDR1 is TSWWSYY and CDR2 QGS. Trimming removed 2 bases from V and 3 bases from J; junction bases left unmatched: 32. The chain's CDR3 is CALGEVPKRSPRIMGDTRPADKLIF. CDR3 nucleotides: TGTGCTCTTGGGGAAGTGCCTAAACGGAGTCCCCGGATCATGGGGGATACGCGTCCAGCCGATAAACTCATCTTT.

This clone has ten or more counts. A far larger clone is off by one base, so a read error is likely. Other DNA sequences in the same sample also yield this CDR3. The chain couples TRDV2 to TRDJ1; 12 bases match TRDD3. This CDR3 has 16 amino acids. Losses at the gene ends were 4 bases for V and 11 bases for J; bases not matched to a gene: 16. Germline CDR1 GEAIGNYY, CDR2 EKD. The CDR3 here is CACDRVLGDTSLKLIF. The DNA for the CDR3 is TGTGCCTGTGATCGGGTACTGGGGGATACCTCCCTTAAGCTCATCTTT.

This clone showed up just a few times. TCRdb's entry gives the protein of a much larger clone, which mismatches this DNA's translation at residue 3, likely from a read error; the protein reported here is translated from the DNA. J is TRDJ1 and V is TRDV2; D is possibly TRDD3 (6 bases). TCRdb supplies no J gene; here it was assigned by aligning the nucleotide sequence to germline. The V gene's germline CDR1 is GEAIGNYY and CDR2 EKD. This CDR3 has 16 residues. Here the CDR3 DNA reads TGTGCCTATGACACCGTAGGGGCTGGGGATGGTGATAAACTCATCTTT. Translating gives CAYDTVGAGDGDKLIF.

In its sample, this clone was seen many times. Translating this DNA gives a protein that differs at residue 7 from the TCRdb one, which belongs to a much larger clone; a read error is likely, and the protein shown is this translation. The chain is built from TRDV1 and TRDJ1, with 8 bases fitting TRDD3. J was trimmed by 1 base and V by 3 bases; bases with no gene match: 34. CDR3 length: 25 residues. The germline CDR1 and CDR2 sequences are TSWWSYY and QGS. The CDR3, as DNA: TGTGCTCTTGGGGACTCGGTCTTCCTTAGGGTGGACCGTACTGGGGGCCGTACCCCCACCGATAAACTCATCTTT. The encoded protein is CALGDSVFLRVDRTGGRTPTDKLIF.

Worth noting for this clone: The mismatch at residue 4 between this DNA's translation and the TCRdb protein of a much larger clone likely reflects a read error; the protein shown is translated from the DNA. The rearrangement joins TRDV2 to TRDJ3; D perhaps matches TRDD3 (6 bases). V gave up 5 bases and J gave up 0 bases, with 22 bases separating them. Germline values: CDR1 GEAIGNYY, CDR2 EKD. The CDR3 covers 20 residues. CDR3 protein: CACGTKGIRDLSWDTRQMFF. The CDR3 coding sequence is TGTGCCTGTGGCACTAAGGGGATCCGTGACCTCTCCTGGGACACCCGACAGATGTTTTTC.

This clone has at least ten counts. A single base is all that separates this from a far larger clone, so a read error is likely. The same CDR3 arises from other DNA sequences in this sample as well. The chain is built from TRDV2 and TRDJ1; 13 bases map to TRDD3. CDR1 is GEAIGNYY and CDR2 is EKD in the germline V gene. The CDR3 sequence is 20 residues long. The CDR3 DNA sequence: TGTGCCTGTGACACCCTGGTACTGGGGGATACGCGGAAGGACACCGATAAACTTATCTTT. Translation: CACDTLVLGDTRKDTDKLIF.

A few counts support this clone. The protein recorded in TCRdb matches a much larger clone and deviates from this DNA's translation at residue 20, suggesting a read error; the protein here is obtained by translating the DNA. This chain connects TRDV1 to TRDJ1, with TRDD3 matching 13 bases. CDR1 TSWWSYY and CDR2 QGS come from the germline V gene. V lost 2 bases, J lost 3 bases, and 33 bases stayed unmatched. The CDR3 sequence is 26 residues long. CDR3 region: CALGEKSFLRVLTGGYAVKSSDKLIF. For the CDR3, the DNA is TGTGCTCTTGGGGAAAAATCGTTCCTAAGGGTTTTAACTGGGGGATACGCCGTGAAGTCCTCCGATAAACTCATCTTT.

This clone was detected only a few times. A much larger clone lies one base from this, so it may be a read error. For the CDR3, the DNA is TGTGCCTGTAACACCGTATTACTGGGGGCCACGGGGGAGGTGTACACCGACAAACTCATCTTT. It specifies CACNTVLLGATGEVYTDKLIF. V usage is TRDV2 and J usage is TRDJ1, with 8 bases matching TRDD3. In the absence of a J gene in TCRdb, the DNA was matched to germline to assign it here. There are 21 residues in the CDR3. The germline V gene has CDR1 GEAIGNYY and CDR2 EKD.